Listed below are T cell receptor beta chains from one sample, sequenced in a study of pediatric ulcerative colitis. Sequenced by immunoSEQ multiplex PCR; TCRdb stores in-frame clones only, minus some. The repertoire consists of 55,000 to 65,000 clones, with about 80% occurring once and the leading ten covering under 6.5%. The sequenced material came from blood. The source is a boy younger than 18 with moderate ulcerative colitis. Each CDR3 is given with its conserved first and last residue. The order of the fields is J gene, V gene, clone size, D gene, CDR3 DNA, CDR3 protein. D genes are given only for firm matches. Where a row states a size, it is once, few, many or the class of an expanded clone; other rows omit it.

TRBJ2-1 TRBV11-3 once - TGTGCCAGCAGCTTAGCGAGGACTGACAATGAGCAGTTCTTC CASSLARTDNEQFF
TRBJ1-1 TRBV7-9 - TRBD1 TGTGCCAGCAGCTTAGCGGGGACAGGGACGAACACTGAAGCTTTCTTT CASSLAGTGTNTEAFF
TRBJ1-6 TRBV5-1 medium-sized TRBD1 TGCGCCAGCAGCAAACAGGGGACCCTAGACCCGAATAATTCACCCCTCCACTTT CASSKQGTLDPNNSPLHF
TRBJ2-4 TRBV9 - TRBD2 TGTGCCAGCAGCGTATGGTCAAGTTCGGGGGGTCTGGCCAAAAACATTCAGTACTTC CASSVWSSSGGLAKNIQYF
TRBJ1-2 TRBV5-4 - TRBD1 TGTGCCGGAGGGCAGGGGGCTAATTTCAACTATGGCTACACCTTC CAGGQGANFNYGYTF
TRBJ1-2 TRBV10-1 once - TGCGCCAGCGCCGGAGGCGGAAGCTATGGCTACACCTTC CASAGGGSYGYTF
TRBJ1-4 TRBV7-2 - TRBD1 TGTGCCAGCAGCCCCCGGGACAGGGGCTTTGAAAAACTGTTTTTT CASSPRDRGFEKLFF
TRBJ1-5 TRBV7-8 - - TGTGCCAGCAGCTTAGGAATAAACAGGGATGGTCAGCCCCAGCATTTT CASSLGINRDGQPQHF
TRBJ2-3 TRBV5-6 - - TGTGCCAGCAGCTTGGAGCGGGCAGCCCTTAATCCGCAGTATTTT CASSLERAALNPQYF
TRBJ1-1 TRBV7-2 - TRBD1 TGTGCCAGCACCCTGGACAGGGGAACTGAAGCTTTCTTT CASTLDRGTEAFF
TRBJ2-3 TRBV4-1 - TRBD2 TGCGCCAGCAGGCCAGGAGCGGCAGCGGGGTACACAGATACGCAGTATTTT CASRPGAAAGYTDTQYF
TRBJ2-7 TRBV29-1 - TRBD1 TGCAGCGTTCGGGACAGGGGGATAGGCTACGAGCAGTACTTC CSVRDRGIGYEQYF
TRBJ1-1 TRBV7-9 - - TGTGCCAGCTCGTTCCGGTTGGAGGGCACTGAAGCTTTCTTT CASSFRLEGTEAFF
TRBJ2-7 TRBV2 - TRBD1 TGTGCCAGCAGTCTCAGACAGGGAGTGGAAGAGCAGTACTTC CASSLRQGVEEQYF
TRBJ2-7 TRBV5-6 - - TGTGCCAGCAGCTTGGACCGGGACGAGCAGTACTTC CASSLDRDEQYF
TRBJ2-3 TRBV7-8 - - TGTGCCAGCAGCTTATTCGGCGGGGTGATAAAGACAGATACGCAGTATTTT CASSLFGGVIKTDTQYF
TRBJ1-6 TRBV11-2 few - TGTGCCAGCAGCTTAGACAGGGGTTCACCCCTCCACTTT CASSLDRGSPLHF